The following is a T cell receptor beta chain sequence with its context. Its target antigen remains unknown. The sample holds no much larger clone one base away, and base qualities are not on file. Each collaborating institution followed its own protocols to collect whole blood in K2EDTA tubes. For TCRbeta analysis, collaborator samples were shipped as frozen whole blood, as isolated PBMCs, or as DNA extracted from either sample type. Taken from cysteine to phenylalanine, the CDR3 has 14 residues. Of the read, only the CDR3 DNA is kept; its 42 bases are in frame from base 1. CDR1 and CDR2, looked up from the germline V gene (reference sequence), are GTSNPN and SVGIG. V and J are truncated by 5 bases and 4 bases respectively, leaving an intervening sequence of 17 bases. These data originate in a study of blood T cell repertoires in COVID-19 (TCRdb year 2020). Study-level background: Samples from collaborators originated in the United States, Italy and Spain and spanned both the acute and convalescent phases of COVID-19. The material from the prospective study consisted of cDNA or gDNA derived from T cells, B-cell-depleted T cells, or PBMCs. The dataset comprised deeply sampled blood TCRbeta repertoires from subjects exposed to, actively infected with, or recovered from COVID-19. A freely available public database, intended as a resource for researchers studying the immune response to SARS-CoV-2, is where the repertoires were released. Samples came from the ongoing ImmuneRACE study (first 160 participants) plus 1,254 subjects from 6 global collaborators. Sample metadata almost always included a de-identified subject ID, COVID-19 status, age in years and sex. Where available, HLA class I and class II types were taken from metadata supplied by the sample provider and were not determined by assay-based typing.

The immunoSEQ Assay, a bias-controlled multiplex PCR, was used to amplify TCRbeta CDR3 regions from genomic DNA. Per the original workflow: Within the assay, amplification of reference gene primers was used to estimate how many nucleated cells each sample contained. To quantify the absolute abundance of each unique TCRbeta CDR3 rearrangement, sequence reads were collapsed and filtered. For each sample, productive Simpson clonality was calculated by taking the square root of Simpson's diversity index across productive rearrangements. TCRdb took over this immuneACCESS table, retaining in-frame rearrangements with V and J assigned. Such tables are incomplete; in checked studies, under half of the missing clones stem from an unresolved V gene, and the remainder is unexplained. V, J and clone size were drawn from that table, and D and trimming were deduced from the DNA. The sample profile shows 70,000 to 75,000 clones; about nine tenths of them were found once. Together, the top ten hold around 5% of the sample.

The research as a whole found: The quantity of clinical and demographic metadata differed by source and by participant and was supplied without curation.

Specimen: peripheral blood. The clonotype originates from a woman aged 18-35 years with acute or convalescent COVID-19. In this chain, TRBV30 is recombined with TRBJ1-1; a weak D assignment points to TRBD1 (5 bases agree). Here the CDR3 is given as CAWGLGRSITEAFF. The nucleotide sequence reads TGTGCCTGGGGTTTGGGGCGGTCGATCACTGAAGCTTTCTTT.